The 18 T cell receptor beta chains listed next were all sequenced from one sample in a study of response to subunit inactivated influenza vaccine. TCRdb analysed the RT-PCR reads with MiXCR anew, one entry per CDR3 protein. The sample includes around 200,000 distinct CDR3 sequences, 13% to 15% of them seen just once. Sequenced material: CD8+ T cells sorted from PBMCs, taken about 5 days after vaccination. These receptors came from a man in his fifties who received an inactivated influenza vaccine.

This clonotype was found a few times. The chain carries TRBV11-2 and TRBJ2-1; 7 positions match TRBD2. This CDR3 has 16 amino acids. Germline assignment: CDR1 SGHAT and CDR2 FQNNGV. The junction had 10 bases not matched to a gene; V was cut back by 2 bases and J by 6 bases. In DNA, the CDR3 is TGTGCCAGCAGCTTATTAGTGCGGGAGCTGGGCAATGAGCAGTTCTTC. Protein: CASSLLVRELGNEQFF. The whole variable domain, remainder taken from reference TRBV11-2 and TRBJ2-1, is EAGVAQSPRYKIIEKRQSVAFWCNPISGHATLYWYQQILGQGPKLLIQFQNNGVVDDSQLPKDRFSAERLKGVDSTLKIQPAKLEDSAVYLCASSLLVRELGNEQFFGPGTRLTVL.

As to this clonotype: Since a much larger clone is just one base distant, this may be a read error. V gene TRBV12-3 or TRBV12-4 combines with J gene TRBJ2-3; TRBD2 matches at 7 bases. With V trimmed by 7 bases and J by 6 bases, 7 bases remained unmatched. The CDR3 totals 13 residues. The CDR3 loop reads CASISGGLDTQYF. The CDR3 region has the DNA TGTGCCAGCATCTCCGGGGGGTTGGATACGCAGTATTTT.

This clonotype was detected only a few times. The V and J genes are TRBV25-1 and TRBJ1-1; D is unresolved. Trimming stripped 3 bases from V and 3 bases from J, with 11 bases between. The CDR3 extends over 14 amino acids. Germline lookup yields CDR1 MGHDK and CDR2 SYGVNS. The CDR3 region has the DNA TGTGCCAGCAGTGACAACGGGGAATACACTGAAGCTTTCTTT. This gives the protein CASSDNGEYTEAFF. Drawing the rest from reference TRBV25-1 and TRBJ1-1, the complete variable domain is EADIYQTPRYLVIGTGKKITLECSQTMGHDKMYWYQQDPGMELHLIHYSYGVNSTEKGDLSSESTVSRIRTEHFPLTLESARPSHTSQYLCASSDNGEYTEAFFGQGTRLTVV.

This clonotype came up many times. The chain has TRBV29-1 and TRBJ1-2, with D hard to call. The CDR3 sequence is 13 residues long. V was pared by 4 bases and J by 8 bases, with 17 bases between. The germline gives CDR1 SQVTM, CDR2 ANQGSEA. CDR3 loop: CSVAGLTMNGYTF. CDR3 nucleotides: TGCAGCGTTGCGGGTTTAACTATGAACGGCTACACCTTC.

This clonotype was seen more than once but under ten times. This rearrangement joins TRBV9 to TRBJ2-3, with a weak D call TRBD2 (5 bases). The germline CDR1 and CDR2 sequences are SGDLS and YYNGEE. Trimming pared 4 bases from V and 6 bases from J, leaving 12 bases between. This CDR3 has 13 amino acids. This CDR3 reads CASSPSGMDTQYF. CDR3 DNA: TGTGCCAGCAGCCCCAGCGGTATGGATACGCAGTATTTT.

Only a few counts were recorded for this clonotype. The rearrangement joins TRBV27 to TRBJ2-7, with TRBD1 as a possible D gene (7 bases). Trimming removed 9 bases from V and 2 bases from J, with 17 bases in between. This CDR3 is built from 14 residues. Germline V gene lookup returns CDR1 MNHEY and CDR2 SMNVEV (reference sequence). The CDR3 is CASGEQGRTYEQYF. The DNA for the CDR3 is TGTGCCAGTGGGGAACAGGGGAGGACCTACGAGCAGTACTTC.

This clonotype was seen only a few times. The chain combines TRBV3-1 with TRBJ2-5; possibly TRBD1 or TRBD2 for D (5 bases each). The CDR3 covers 17 residues. With 4 bases removed from V and 2 bases from J, the gap between germline ends came to 20 bases. Germline V lookup: CDR1 LGHDT, CDR2 YNNKEL (reference sequence). The chain's CDR3 is CASSPRLYWGSQETQYF. The CDR3 DNA follows: TGTGCCAGCAGCCCACGCCTCTATTGGGGGAGTCAAGAGACCCAGTACTTC.

In this sample, this clonotype turned up a few times. The chain carries TRBV30 and TRBJ1-1, with D possibly matching TRBD1 (5 bases). The CDR3 is made up of 11 amino acids. Germline values: CDR1 GTSNPN, CDR2 SVGIG (reference sequence). V was trimmed by 0 bases and J by 8 bases, leaving 7 bases between them. The CDR3 is CAWSVQVEAFF. In DNA, the CDR3 is TGTGCCTGGAGTGTACAGGTCGAAGCTTTCTTT.

The V gene is TRBV12-3 or TRBV12-4, the J gene TRBJ2-5; 7 bases match TRBD1. The CDR3 runs to 14 residues. The ends lost 3 bases at V and 5 bases at J; junction bases unmatched: 6. The CDR3 loop is CASSLYRGRETQYF. In nucleotides, the CDR3 is TGTGCCAGCAGTTTGTACAGGGGTAGGGAGACCCAGTACTTC.

This rearrangement joins TRBV7-2 to TRBJ1-4, with 7 bases identical to TRBD1. The CDR3 is 16 amino acids. The V gene's germline CDR1 is SGHTA and CDR2 FQGNSA. J was trimmed by 0 bases and V by 5 bases; bases with no gene match: 6. CDR3 in amino acids: CASSPWDSATNEKLFF. In DNA form, the CDR3 reads TGTGCCAGCAGCCCGTGGGACAGTGCAACTAATGAAAAACTGTTTTTT.

The chain recombines TRBV5-4 with TRBJ2-2; D is unresolved. This CDR3 is 14 amino acids long. Germline values: CDR1 SGHNT, CDR2 YYREEE (reference sequence). Deletions cut 4 bases from V and 3 bases from J, with 10 bases between. CDR3 loop: CASSRPPDTGELFF. Here the CDR3 DNA reads TGTGCCAGCAGCCGACCACCCGACACCGGGGAGCTGTTTTTT.

This clonotype was recorded a few times. V usage is TRBV6-1 and J usage is TRBJ2-7, with D uncertain. CDR1 is MNHNS, CDR2 SASEGT, per germline. The CDR3 is 13 amino acids. Trimming shortened V by 5 bases and J by 4 bases, and 12 bases separated the two germline ends. The CDR3 spells CASSTRTDYEQYF. CDR3 nucleotide sequence: TGTGCCAGCAGTACACGGACGGATTACGAGCAGTACTTC.

The chain carries TRBV18 and TRBJ2-1, with D perhaps matching TRBD1 (5 bases). CDR3 length: 15 residues. CDR1 and CDR2 (germline): KGHSH, LQKENI. The V and J ends lost 8 bases and 8 bases respectively, with 22 bases between them. CDR3 in amino acids: CASKPSAGWGDEQFF. CDR3 nucleotides: TGTGCCAGCAAGCCTTCAGCTGGGTGGGGCGATGAGCAGTTCTTC. Full variable domain (outside the CDR3, taken from reference TRBV18 and TRBJ2-1): NAGVMQNPRHLVRRRGQEARLRCSPMKGHSHVYWYRQLPEEGLKFMVYLQKENIIDESGMPKERFSAEFPKEGPSILRIQQVVRGDSAAYFCASKPSAGWGDEQFFGPGTRLTVL.

The gene calls are TRBV6-2 or TRBV6-3 and TRBJ2-1; a possible D gene is TRBD1 (6 bases). This CDR3 comprises 15 residues. CDR1 is MNHEY and CDR2 is SVGEGT in the germline V gene. V lost 2 bases, J lost 5 bases, and 13 bases lay in between. In DNA form, the CDR3 reads TGTGCCAGCAGTTACCCCGAGACAGGAGACAATGAGCAGTTCTTC. Amino acids: CASSYPETGDNEQFF.

The chain has TRBV11-3 and TRBJ2-5; TRBD1 or TRBD2 may be the D gene (5 bases each). CDR3 size: 15 residues. Trimming took 5 bases from V and 4 from J, leaving 17 bases between them. CDR1 and CDR2 (germline): SGHNT, YENEEA. The CDR3 sequence: CASSPGSGSRETQYF. The CDR3 DNA follows: TGTGCCAGCAGCCCCGGGTCAGGGAGTCGAGAGACCCAGTACTTC.

This clonotype was observed a few times. The chain links TRBV4-3 to TRBJ2-7; weak D call: TRBD2 (6 bases). The CDR3 spans 16 residues. Germline CDR1 LGHNA, CDR2 YSLEER. Trimming took 3 bases from V and 3 from J, leaving 18 bases between them. The CDR3 sequence: CASSHSLDSGDYEQYF. CDR3 sequence (DNA): TGCGCCAGCAGCCACTCTCTGGACTCGGGAGACTACGAGCAGTACTTC.

This clonotype was found a few times. The CDR3 sequence: CSVGGRDRLDTEAFF. The CDR3 coding sequence is TGCAGCGTTGGCGGCAGGGATAGGTTGGACACTGAAGCTTTCTTT. The J gene is TRBJ1-1, the V gene TRBV29-1; a possible D gene is TRBD1 (5 bases). Germline loops: CDR1 SQVTM, CDR2 ANQGSEA. CDR3 length: 15 amino acids. V lost 4 bases, J lost 3 bases, and 18 bases lay in between. The full variable domain, its missing parts supplied by reference TRBV29-1 and TRBJ1-1, is SAVISQKPSRDICQRGTSLTIQCQVDSQVTMMFWYRQQPGQSLTLIATANQGSEATYESGFVIDKFPISRPNLTFSTLTVSNMSPEDSSIYLCSVGGRDRLDTEAFFGQGTRLTVV.

The rearrangement joins TRBV5-1 to TRBJ1-1, with a weak D call TRBD1 (5 bases). CDR1 and CDR2 from the germline V gene are SGHRS and YFSETQ. The ends were cut back, 2 bases at V and 7 bases at J, with 12 bases in the middle. There are 13 residues in the CDR3. Written as DNA, the CDR3 is TGCGCCAGCAGCTTCCGAGGGGTAGGTGAAGCTTTCTTT. It yields the protein CASSFRGVGEAFF. The full variable domain, rest sourced from reference TRBV5-1 and TRBJ1-1, is KAGVTQTPRYLIKTRGQQVTLSCSPISGHRSVSWYQQTPGQGLQFLFEYFSETQRNKGNFPGRFSGRQFSNSRSEMNVSTLELGDSALYLCASSFRGVGEAFFGQGTRLTVV.